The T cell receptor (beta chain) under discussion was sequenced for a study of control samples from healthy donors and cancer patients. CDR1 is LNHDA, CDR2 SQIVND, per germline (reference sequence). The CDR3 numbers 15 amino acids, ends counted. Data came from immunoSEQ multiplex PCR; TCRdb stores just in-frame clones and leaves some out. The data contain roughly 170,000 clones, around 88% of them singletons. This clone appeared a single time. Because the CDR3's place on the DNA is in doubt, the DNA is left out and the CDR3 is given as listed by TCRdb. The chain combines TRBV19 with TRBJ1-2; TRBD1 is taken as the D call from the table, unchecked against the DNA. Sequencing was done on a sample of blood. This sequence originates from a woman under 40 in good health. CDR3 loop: CASSILARGYYGYTF.